Presented here are 14 T cell receptor beta chains from one specimen sequenced in a study of identical twins. TCRdb re-called the 5' RACE reads through MiXCR, storing one row per CDR3 protein. The sample yields 250,000 to 350,000 distinct CDR3 sequences, 8% to 9% seen once. Separately, the same data were catalogued under a study of yellow fever vaccine responses in identical twins.

Sequencing was carried out using memory (CD45RO+) T cells sorted from blood. Receptors were obtained from a woman under 30 in good health.

This clonotype was observed at least ten times. The rearrangement uses TRBV5-1 and TRBJ1-1; D remains ambiguous. This CDR3 has 14 residues. V lost 0 bases and J lost 2, with 8 bases in between. Looked up from germline, CDR1 is SGHRS and CDR2 is YFSETQ. The CDR3: CASSLGRTNTEAFF. The CDR3 region has the DNA TGCGCCAGCAGCTTGGGCAGGACCAACACTGAAGCTTTCTTT.

This clonotype has a handful of counts. This chain connects TRBV29-1 to TRBJ2-1; 10 nucleotides align to TRBD2. Unmatched junction bases numbered 8, after V lost 6 bases and J lost 0 bases. Looked up from germline, CDR1 is SQVTM and CDR2 is ANQGSEA. The CDR3 contains 16 residues. The CDR3 loop reads CSVRAGGPSSYNEQFF. CDR3 DNA sequence: TGCAGCGTGCGAGCGGGAGGGCCCTCCTCCTACAATGAGCAGTTCTTC.

This clonotype has a count of ten or more. The rearrangement uses TRBV6-1 and TRBJ1-2; tentative D call: TRBD1 (6 bases). Germline loops: CDR1 MNHNS, CDR2 SASEGT. V lost 6 bases and J 0 bases, leaving 11 bases between the germline ends. There are 14 residues in the CDR3. CDR3 nucleotide sequence: TGTGCCAGCAGAAGACAGGAAACTAACTATGGCTACACCTTC. Translated, it gives CASRRQETNYGYTF.

V is TRBV18 and J is TRBJ2-7; maybe TRBD1 (5 bases). The CDR3 totals 14 residues. Germline CDR1 is KGHSH and CDR2 is LQKENI. Trimming cost V 5 bases and J 0 bases, with 11 bases left between them. The CDR3: CASSKDRYSYEQYF. For the CDR3, the DNA is TGTGCCAGCTCAAAAGACAGATACTCCTACGAGCAGTACTTC.

This clonotype was seen a few times. The chain uses TRBV28 and TRBJ1-5, with D unclear. The CDR3 loop spans 16 amino acids. Germline V gene sequence: CDR1 MDHEN, CDR2 SYDVKM. V lost 2 bases to trimming and J lost 0 bases, with 11 bases between them. This CDR3 reads CASSLLAGFSNQPQHF. CDR3 nucleotide sequence: TGTGCCAGCAGTTTACTGGCGGGATTTAGCAATCAGCCCCAGCATTTT.

This clonotype occurred a few times. The V call is TRBV4-2, the J call TRBJ2-2; TRBD2 matches at 7 bases. Per the germline V gene, CDR1 is LGHNA and CDR2 is YNFKEQ. This CDR3 is 16 amino acids long. V lost 1 base to trimming and J lost 1 base; unmatched junction nucleotides: 3. The CDR3 nucleotides read TGTGCCAGCAGCCAAGCGGCTAGCGGGAACACCGGGGAGCTGTTTTTT. Its protein product is CASSQAASGNTGELFF.

The chain is built from TRBV10-3 and TRBJ2-3, with D possibly being TRBD2 (6 bases). The CDR3 runs to 16 residues. Germline V CDR1 and CDR2: ENHRY, SYGVKD. With 0 bases removed from V and 0 bases from J, the gap between germline ends came to 10 bases. The CDR3 nucleotides are TGTGCCATCAGTGAGTCTGGCGGGATTAGCACAGATACGCAGTATTTT. Amino acid sequence: CAISESGGISTDTQYF.

The sample holds a few counts of this clonotype. The chain recombines TRBV6-5 with TRBJ2-3, with 7 bases aligning to TRBD2. Unmatched junction bases numbered 10, after V lost 2 bases and J lost 5 bases. The CDR3 is made up of 16 amino acids. Germline CDR1 MNHEY, CDR2 SVGAGI. DNA of the CDR3: TGTGCCAGCAGTTACGGGGCGGGAGTTTATGGAGATACGCAGTATTTT. Protein: CASSYGAGVYGDTQYF.

This clonotype was counted at least ten times. The chain employs TRBV15 and TRBJ1-4; 7 nucleotides line up with TRBD1. Germline assignment: CDR1 LNHNV and CDR2 YYDKDF (reference sequence). V shed 8 bases and J 5 bases; nucleotides not matched to a gene: 11. This CDR3 has 15 residues. This CDR3 is CATQRRTGTNEKLFF. In DNA, the CDR3 is TGTGCCACCCAGCGTAGGACAGGAACGAATGAAAAACTGTTTTTT.

The rearrangement joins TRBV5-1 to TRBJ2-2; D gene unclear. Germline CDR1 reads SGHRS; CDR2 reads YFSETQ. Trimming shortened V by 5 bases and J by 0 bases, and 8 bases separated the two germline ends. The CDR3 extends over 14 amino acids. CDR3 nucleotide sequence: TGCGCCAGCAGTGTAAACGCGAACACCGGGGAGCTGTTTTTT. Translated, it gives CASSVNANTGELFF. The whole variable domain, filled in from reference TRBV5-1 and TRBJ2-2, reads KAGVTQTPRYLIKTRGQQVTLSCSPISGHRSVSWYQQTPGQGLQFLFEYFSETQRNKGNFPGRFSGRQFSNSRSEMNVSTLELGDSALYLCASSVNANTGELFFGEGSRLTVL.

The genes are TRBV12-3 or TRBV12-4 and TRBJ2-5, with 7 bases matching TRBD1. The CDR3 extends over 13 amino acids. Trimming at V came to 8 bases and at J to 4 bases, leaving 7 bases not matched to a gene. CDR3 in DNA: TGTGCCAGCTCGGACAGGTGGGGAGAGACCCAGTACTTC. Its translation is CASSDRWGETQYF.

The sample holds a few counts of this clonotype. The chain joins TRBV6-2 or TRBV6-3 to TRBJ2-1; 9 bases agree with TRBD2. Germline CDR1 is MNHEY and CDR2 is SVGEGT. This CDR3 spans 12 amino acids. Trimming took 6 bases from V and 15 from J; bases not matched to a gene: 9. The CDR3 loop is CASRPERGVMFF. CDR3 sequence (DNA): TGTGCCAGCAGGCCTGAGCGGGGGGTTATGTTCTTC.

This clonotype was recorded many times. This chain uses TRBV14 with TRBJ2-1; TRBD2 matches at 7 bases. From germline, CDR1 is SGHDN and CDR2 FVKESK. The CDR3 is 15 amino acids. J was trimmed by 10 bases and V by 1 base; bases with no gene match: 10. The CDR3 nucleotides read TGTGCCAGCAGCCAAGGCCTAGCGGATAAAGGGGAGCAGTTCTTC. It translates to CASSQGLADKGEQFF.

This clonotype was seen many times. The chain links TRBV7-2 to TRBJ2-3; D ambiguous. CDR1 and CDR2 (germline): SGHTA, FQGNSA. The germline V and J ends were trimmed by 1 base and 10 bases, with 18 bases remaining between them. This CDR3 spans 15 amino acids. The CDR3 sequence: CASSLVPTAESAQYF. In DNA, the CDR3 is TGTGCCAGCAGCTTAGTGCCTACTGCGGAAAGTGCGCAGTATTTT.